The clone carrying this T cell receptor (beta chain) occurred once. The table came from immunoSEQ multiplex PCR; TCRdb's copy has only in-frame clones and leaves some out. The sample includes 150,000 to 250,000 clones, about 95% of them seen just once. The sample belongs to a study of blood T cell repertoires in COVID-19. The CDR3 has 15 amino acids. CDR1 and CDR2 (germline): SGDLS, YYNGEE. Unmatched junction bases numbered 9, after V lost 6 bases and J lost 6 bases. This TCR was sampled from a man aged 30 to 45 with COVID-19, enrolled during active disease. The chain employs TRBV9 and TRBJ1-6; 7 bases are a match to TRBD1. Sequences were obtained from peripheral blood. CDR3 coding DNA: TGTGCCAGCAACCAGGGGCAGGGGGGTAATTCACCCCTCCACTTT. Protein sequence: CASNQGQGGNSPLHF.